This TCR beta chain stems from a study of shared clonotypes between healthy human individuals. CDR3 length: 16 residues. Germline V gene lookup returns CDR1 SGHAT and CDR2 FQNNGV. Trimming removed 2 bases at V and 0 bases at J, with 12 bases between. The protocol was immunoSEQ multiplex PCR, while the TCRdb copy is restricted to in-frame clones and leaves out a portion. The sample lists 2 million or so clones, over 85% occurring once. This chain connects TRBV11-2 to TRBJ2-3; D remains unclear. The sequence came from a man between 18 and 35 years old in good health. Sequences were obtained from naive CD4+ T cells sorted from blood. The subset denotes: CD45RA+ positively selected. The chain's CDR3 is CASSLMAVPSTDTQYF. As DNA, the CDR3 is TGTGCCAGCAGCTTAATGGCTGTCCCGAGCACAGATACGCAGTATTTT.